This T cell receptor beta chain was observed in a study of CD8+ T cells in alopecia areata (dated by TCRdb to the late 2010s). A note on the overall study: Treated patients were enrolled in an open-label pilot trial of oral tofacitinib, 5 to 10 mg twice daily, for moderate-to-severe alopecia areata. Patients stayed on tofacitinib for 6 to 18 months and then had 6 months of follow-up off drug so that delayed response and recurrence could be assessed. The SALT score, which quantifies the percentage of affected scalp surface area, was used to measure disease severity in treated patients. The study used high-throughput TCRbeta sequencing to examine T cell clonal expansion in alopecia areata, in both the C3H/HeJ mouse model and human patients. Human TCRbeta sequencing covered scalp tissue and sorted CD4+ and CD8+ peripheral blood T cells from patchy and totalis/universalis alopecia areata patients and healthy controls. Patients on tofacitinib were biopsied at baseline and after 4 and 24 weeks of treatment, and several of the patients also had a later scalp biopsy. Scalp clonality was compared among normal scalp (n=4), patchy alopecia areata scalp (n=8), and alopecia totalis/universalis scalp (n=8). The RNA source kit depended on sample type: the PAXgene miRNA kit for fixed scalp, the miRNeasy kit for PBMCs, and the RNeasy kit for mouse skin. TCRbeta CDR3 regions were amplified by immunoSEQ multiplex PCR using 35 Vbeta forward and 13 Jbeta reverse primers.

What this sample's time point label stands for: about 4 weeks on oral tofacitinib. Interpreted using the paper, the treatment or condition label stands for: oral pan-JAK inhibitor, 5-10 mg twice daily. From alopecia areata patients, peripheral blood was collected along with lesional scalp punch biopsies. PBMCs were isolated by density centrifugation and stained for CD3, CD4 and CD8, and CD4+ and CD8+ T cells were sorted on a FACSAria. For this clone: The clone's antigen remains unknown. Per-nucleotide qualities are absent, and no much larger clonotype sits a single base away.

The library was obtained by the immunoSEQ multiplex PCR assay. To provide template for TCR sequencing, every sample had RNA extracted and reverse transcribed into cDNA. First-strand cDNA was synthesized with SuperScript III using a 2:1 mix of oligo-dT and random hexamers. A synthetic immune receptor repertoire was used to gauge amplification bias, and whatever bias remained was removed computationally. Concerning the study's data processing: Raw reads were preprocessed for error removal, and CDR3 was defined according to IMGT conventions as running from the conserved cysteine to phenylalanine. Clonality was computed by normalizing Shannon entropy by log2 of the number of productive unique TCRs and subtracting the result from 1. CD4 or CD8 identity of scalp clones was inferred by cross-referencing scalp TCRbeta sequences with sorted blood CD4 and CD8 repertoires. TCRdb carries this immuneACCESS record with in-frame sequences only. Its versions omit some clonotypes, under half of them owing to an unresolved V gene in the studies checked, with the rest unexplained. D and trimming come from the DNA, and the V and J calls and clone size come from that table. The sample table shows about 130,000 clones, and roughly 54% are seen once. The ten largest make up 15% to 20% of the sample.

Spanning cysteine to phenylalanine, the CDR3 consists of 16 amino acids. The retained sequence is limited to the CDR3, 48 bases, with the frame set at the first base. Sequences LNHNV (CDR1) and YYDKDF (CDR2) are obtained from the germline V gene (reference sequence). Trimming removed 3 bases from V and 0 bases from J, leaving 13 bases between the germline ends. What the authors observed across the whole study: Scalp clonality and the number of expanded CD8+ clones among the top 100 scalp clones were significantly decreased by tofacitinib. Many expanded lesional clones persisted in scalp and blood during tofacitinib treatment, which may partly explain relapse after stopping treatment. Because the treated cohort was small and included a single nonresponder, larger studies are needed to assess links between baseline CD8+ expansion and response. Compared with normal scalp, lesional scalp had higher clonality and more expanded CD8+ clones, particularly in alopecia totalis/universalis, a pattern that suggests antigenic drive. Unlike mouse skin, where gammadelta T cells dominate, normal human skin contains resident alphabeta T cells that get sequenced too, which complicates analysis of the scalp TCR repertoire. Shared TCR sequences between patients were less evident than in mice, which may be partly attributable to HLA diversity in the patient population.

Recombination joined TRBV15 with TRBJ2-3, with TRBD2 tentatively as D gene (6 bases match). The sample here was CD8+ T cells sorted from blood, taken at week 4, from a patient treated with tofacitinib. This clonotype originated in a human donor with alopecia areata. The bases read TGTGCCACCAGCAGGGGGGACTGGGAAAGCACAGATACGCAGTATTTT. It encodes CATSRGDWESTDTQYF.